This entry lists 30 T cell receptor beta chains sequenced from one sample in a study of blood T cell repertoires in COVID-19. Clones were sequenced by immunoSEQ multiplex PCR, and TCRdb holds only the in-frame ones, with some missing. The table shows about 180,000 clones, with about 86% occurring only once. Sequenced material: peripheral blood. The source of these receptors is a woman aged 30 to 39 with active or convalescent COVID-19.

The gene calls are TRBV6-5 and TRBJ1-2, with D unclear. The germline V and J ends were trimmed by 6 bases and 4 bases, with 15 bases remaining between them. The V gene's germline CDR1 is MNHEY and CDR2 SVGAGI. The CDR3 has 14 amino acids. This CDR3 reads CASRTDPAGYGYTF. CDR3 bases: TGTGCCAGCAGAACGGACCCGGCGGGCTATGGCTACACCTTC.

This chain connects TRBV18 to TRBJ2-1; 8 bases are shared with TRBD1. Germline V gene data show CDR1 as KGHSH and CDR2 as LQKENI. The CDR3 contains 17 residues. V gave up 3 bases and J gave up 9 bases; unmatched junction bases: 16. CDR3 region: CASSPSVGTGAGSEQFF. In DNA form, the CDR3 reads TGTGCCAGCTCACCCTCGGTAGGGACAGGCGCCGGGAGTGAGCAGTTCTTC.

The V and J genes are TRBV5-1 and TRBJ2-5, with TRBD1 matching over 12 bases. The CDR3 is 16 amino acids. V lost 3 bases, J lost 4 bases, and 7 bases stayed unmatched. Per the germline V gene, CDR1 is SGHRS and CDR2 is YFSETQ. The CDR3 here is CASSYSGTGGSETQYF. Written as DNA, the CDR3 is TGCGCCAGCAGCTACTCCGGGACAGGGGGCTCAGAGACCCAGTACTTC. Combining the CDR3 with reference TRBV5-1 and TRBJ2-5 gives the whole variable domain KAGVTQTPRYLIKTRGQQVTLSCSPISGHRSVSWYQQTPGQGLQFLFEYFSETQRNKGNFPGRFSGRQFSNSRSEMNVSTLELGDSALYLCASSYSGTGGSETQYFGPGTRLLVL.

This sequence joins TRBV7-8 and TRBJ1-4; 12 nucleotides agree with TRBD1. Germline V gene lookup returns CDR1 SGHVS and CDR2 FQNEAQ. The length of the CDR3 is 18 residues. The V gene end was trimmed by 3 bases and the J gene end by 1 base; junction bases not matched to a gene: 6. The CDR3 DNA reads TGTGCCAGCAGCTTCGAGGGGGACAGGGGGCGAACTAATGAAAAACTGTTTTTT. This codes for CASSFEGDRGRTNEKLFF. Full variable domain (missing parts from reference TRBV7-8 and TRBJ1-4): GAGVSQSPRYKVAKRGQDVALRCDPISGHVSLFWYQQALGQGPEFLTYFQNEAQLDKSGLPSDRFFAERPEGSVSTLKIQRTQQEDSAVYLCASSFEGDRGRTNEKLFFGSGTQLSVL.

The count of this clone is one. CDR3: CASSLSAAPQETQYF. The CDR3 coding sequence is TGTGCCAGCAGCTTAAGCGCGGCTCCCCAAGAGACCCAGTACTTC. This chain links TRBV7-8 with TRBJ2-5; D unclear. From germline, CDR1 is SGHVS and CDR2 FQNEAQ. V dropped 2 bases and J dropped 1 base, with 11 bases sitting between them. The CDR3 consists of 15 residues. The full variable domain, in which reference TRBV7-8 and TRBJ2-5 provide the parts outside the CDR3, is GAGVSQSPRYKVAKRGQDVALRCDPISGHVSLFWYQQALGQGPEFLTYFQNEAQLDKSGLPSDRFFAERPEGSVSTLKIQRTQQEDSAVYLCASSLSAAPQETQYFGPGTRLLVL.

The chain recombines TRBV6-5 with TRBJ1-1; D gene uncertain. The CDR3 has 11 amino acids. Germline V gene lookup returns CDR1 MNHEY and CDR2 SVGAGI. Trimming removed 7 bases from V and 11 bases from J, with 14 bases in between. The CDR3 DNA reads as TGTGCCAGCAACGGACGGAGCGGGGCTTTCTTT. It yields the protein CASNGRSGAFF.

V and J are TRBV6-5 and TRBJ2-4; D might be TRBD2 (6 bases). Germline CDR1 MNHEY, CDR2 SVGAGI. Trimming pared 2 bases from V and 7 bases from J, leaving 15 bases between. The CDR3 loop spans 15 amino acids. The CDR3 DNA is TGTGCCAGCAGTTACGAGGGAGGTCTGAAGAACATTCAGTACTTC. This sequence encodes CASSYEGGLKNIQYF.

The genes are TRBV7-6 and TRBJ1-6, with TRBD1 matching over 11 bases. The CDR3 has 15 residues. Germline CDR1 and CDR2: SGHVS and FNYEAQ. The V segment lost 5 bases and the J segment 10 bases; nucleotides outside the gene matches: 7. As DNA, the CDR3 is TGTGCCAGCAGCGCAGTCGGACAGGGGGCCTCACCCCTCCACTTT. Protein: CASSAVGQGASPLHF.

The rearrangement joins TRBV5-1 to TRBJ2-3; 15 bases agree with TRBD2. With V trimmed by 5 bases and J by 0 bases, 10 bases remained unmatched. Germline V gives CDR1 SGHRS, CDR2 YFSETQ. This CDR3 contains 19 residues. CDR3: CASRKGLAGGIPSTDTQYF. CDR3 sequence (DNA): TGCGCCAGCAGAAAAGGACTAGCGGGGGGGATCCCGAGCACAGATACGCAGTATTTT.

The chain combines TRBV7-2 with TRBJ2-5; TRBD2 aligns across 8 bases. Germline CDR1 is SGHTA and CDR2 is FQGNSA. The ends lost 1 base at V and 2 bases at J; junction bases unmatched: 9. The CDR3 runs to 17 residues. The CDR3 spells CASSLGRLAGRQETQYF. CDR3 nucleotides: TGTGCCAGCAGCTTAGGACGGCTAGCGGGTAGACAAGAGACCCAGTACTTC.

This clone appeared a single time. This chain connects TRBV7-9 to TRBJ1-1; TRBD1 matches at 7 bases. V was pared by 2 bases and J by 2 bases, with 2 bases of the junction left unmatched. The CDR3 covers 14 residues. Germline V gene lookup returns CDR1 SEHNR and CDR2 FQNEAQ (reference sequence). The CDR3 sequence: CASSLTGENTEAFF. The CDR3 DNA reads as TGTGCCAGCAGCTTAACAGGGGAAAACACTGAAGCTTTCTTT.

This chain connects TRBV14 to TRBJ1-2; D gene uncertain. In germline, CDR1 is SGHDN, CDR2 FVKESK. Trimming left V 1 base short and J 7 bases short, with 7 bases between. This CDR3 spans 12 amino acids. The CDR3 DNA is TGTGCCAGCAGCCAAGGAGGCAGTGGCTACACCTTC. It is translated as CASSQGGSGYTF.

The rearrangement joins TRBV19 to TRBJ1-1; D gene ambiguous. Trimming removed 4 bases at V and 1 base at J, with 16 bases between. The V gene's germline CDR1 is LNHDA and CDR2 SQIVND (reference sequence). The length of the CDR3 is 16 residues. For the CDR3, the DNA is TGTGCCAGTAGTACACCTGCTAGGCCGGCGAACACTGAAGCTTTCTTT. Translated: CASSTPARPANTEAFF.

The chain uses TRBV19 and TRBJ1-4, with 8 positions matching TRBD1. The CDR3 totals 16 residues. Per germline, CDR1 LNHDA and CDR2 SQIVND (reference sequence). V shed 8 bases, J shed 0 bases, and the junction held 8 bases outside the gene matches. CDR3 sequence (DNA): TGTGCCAGTGCTACGGGACAGGCCTCAACTAATGAAAAACTGTTTTTT. Protein product: CASATGQASTNEKLFF.

The chain uses TRBV27 and TRBJ2-5; 8 bases map to TRBD1. Unmatched junction bases numbered 6, after V lost 6 bases and J lost 3 bases. The CDR3 extends over 14 amino acids. Looked up from germline, CDR1 is MNHEY and CDR2 is SMNVEV (reference sequence). The CDR3 protein is CASSLNRGKETQYF. DNA for the CDR3: TGTGCCAGCAGCTTGAACAGGGGGAAAGAGACCCAGTACTTC.

The chain carries TRBV19 and TRBJ1-4, with a tentative D call TRBD1 (6 bases). The CDR3 length is 15 residues. The V and J ends lost 5 bases and 7 bases respectively, with 17 bases between them. CDR1 is LNHDA and CDR2 is SQIVND in the germline V gene (reference sequence). The DNA for the CDR3 is TGTGCCAGTAGTTTAAGCACAGGGTACGGTGAAAAACTGTTTTTT. This sequence encodes CASSLSTGYGEKLFF. The whole variable domain, filled in from reference TRBV19 and TRBJ1-4, reads DGGITQSPKYLFRKEGQNVTLSCEQNLNHDAMYWYRQDPGQGLRLIYYSQIVNDFQKGDIAEGYSVSREKKESFPLTVTSAQKNPTAFYLCASSLSTGYGEKLFFGSGTQLSVL.

This sequence joins TRBV6-1 and TRBJ1-2, with no clear D. Germline V lookup: CDR1 MNHNS, CDR2 SASEGT. The CDR3 runs 14 residues. The ends were cut back, 0 bases at V and 10 bases at J, with 15 bases in the middle. The CDR3 reads CASSEAVRLADYTF. Here the CDR3 DNA reads TGTGCCAGCAGTGAAGCTGTCAGATTGGCAGACTACACCTTC.

This chain links TRBV28 with TRBJ1-2; 7 bases line up with TRBD1. This CDR3 is 15 amino acids long. Unmatched junction bases numbered 14, after V lost 5 bases and J lost 8 bases. Germline assignment: CDR1 MDHEN and CDR2 SYDVKM. The CDR3 DNA is TGTGCCAGCAGTCCCTTACAGGGGAAGGTAGAAGGCTACACCTTC. Protein: CASSPLQGKVEGYTF.

In this sample, this clone turned up once. This chain links TRBV4-1 with TRBJ2-7; 9 bases align to TRBD2. The CDR3 contains 16 residues. Germline V lookup: CDR1 MGHRA, CDR2 YSYEKL. V shed 4 bases and J 0 bases; nucleotides not matched to a gene: 7. The CDR3 loop is CASSPQTSGGSYEQYF. DNA of the CDR3: TGCGCCAGCAGCCCCCAGACTAGCGGAGGCTCCTACGAGCAGTACTTC.

The genes are TRBV6-5 and TRBJ2-7; D gene ambiguous. Germline loops: CDR1 MNHEY, CDR2 SVGAGI. CDR3 length: 16 residues. Trimming took 0 bases from V and 1 from J, leaving 13 bases between them. CDR3: CASSYSPALRSYEQYF. The DNA of the CDR3 is TGTGCCAGCAGTTACTCGCCGGCCTTGAGGTCCTACGAGCAGTACTTC.

The rearrangement joins TRBV2 to TRBJ1-1, with TRBD1 identical over 9 bases. The length of the CDR3 is 15 residues. The germline V gene encodes CDR1 SNHLY and CDR2 FYNNEI. V lost 6 bases and J lost 3; bases outside the gene matches: 8. CDR3 residues: CASRIDRGRDTEAFF. The CDR3 coding sequence is TGTGCCAGCAGGATCGACAGGGGGAGGGACACTGAAGCTTTCTTT.

This chain joins TRBV6-5 and TRBJ2-1, with 11 bases aligning to TRBD2. This CDR3 region has 16 residues. Germline V lookup: CDR1 MNHEY, CDR2 SVGAGI. With V trimmed by 2 bases and J by 6 bases, 6 bases remained unmatched. CDR3: CASSYVRLAGLNEQFF. The CDR3 DNA reads as TGTGCCAGCAGTTACGTACGACTAGCGGGGCTCAATGAGCAGTTCTTC.

The chain carries TRBV19 and TRBJ2-7, with 12 bases identical to TRBD2. This CDR3 region has 14 residues. Germline CDR1 and CDR2: LNHDA and SQIVND (reference sequence). The V and J ends lost 6 bases and 2 bases, in that order; junction bases with no gene match: 2. The DNA for the CDR3 is TGTGCCAGTAGACCTAGCGGGAGGGCCTACGAGCAGTACTTC. Its protein is CASRPSGRAYEQYF. The whole variable domain, filled in from reference TRBV19 and TRBJ2-7, reads DGGITQSPKYLFRKEGQNVTLSCEQNLNHDAMYWYRQDPGQGLRLIYYSQIVNDFQKGDIAEGYSVSREKKESFPLTVTSAQKNPTAFYLCASRPSGRAYEQYFGPGTRLTVT.

CDR3 DNA sequence: TGTGCCAGCAGTGAAGGGGCAGGGGCTGGGGCCAACGTCCTGACTTTC. Its translation: CASSEGAGAGANVLTF. The chain links TRBV2 to TRBJ2-6; a weak D match, TRBD1 (6 bases). CDR1 SNHLY and CDR2 FYNNEI come from the germline V gene. Between the trimmed V and J ends, which lost 1 base and 2 bases, there was a span of 9 bases. The CDR3 has 16 amino acids.

This clone appeared a single time. J is TRBJ1-1 and V is TRBV5-5; D is unclear. The CDR3 consists of 14 residues. Trimming removed 1 base at V and 7 bases at J, with 14 bases between. Germline CDR1 is SGHKS and CDR2 is YYEKEE (reference sequence). The CDR3 coding sequence is TGTGCCAGCAGCTTGTTACTTTATCGGGGTGAAGCTTTCTTT. Its protein is CASSLLLYRGEAFF.

This chain uses TRBV2 with TRBJ2-1, with D maybe TRBD1 (5 bases). The CDR3 is made up of 15 amino acids. CDR1 and CDR2 (germline): SNHLY, FYNNEI. V lost 7 bases, J lost 5 bases, and 18 bases lay in between. The CDR3 region is CASKGPEIRDNEQFF. CDR3 nucleotide sequence: TGTGCCAGCAAGGGGCCGGAGATTCGGGACAATGAGCAGTTCTTC.

The chain carries TRBV19 and TRBJ1-1; the D is unclear. The CDR3 extends over 13 amino acids. The V end was cut by 10 bases, the J end by 5 bases, with 17 bases between. Per germline, CDR1 LNHDA and CDR2 SQIVND (reference sequence). Here the CDR3 reads CATTPRGMTEAFF. The CDR3 DNA reads TGTGCCACTACACCCCGAGGTATGACTGAAGCTTTCTTT.

V is TRBV6-4 and J is TRBJ1-1; perhaps TRBD1 as D (5 bases). The V gene lost 3 bases and the J gene lost 11 bases, with 16 bases spanning the gap. From germline, CDR1 is MRHNA and CDR2 SNTAGT. CDR3 size: 13 residues. The CDR3 DNA reads TGTGCCAGCAGTGAGTCCTGGGCAGGGTCGGCTTTCTTT. Its translation: CASSESWAGSAFF.

This clone showed up just once. The chain carries TRBV20-1 and TRBJ1-6; D is undetermined. This CDR3 contains 10 residues. CDR1 DFQATT and CDR2 SNEGSKA come from the germline V gene (reference sequence). Trimming took 3 bases from V and 14 from J, leaving 8 bases between them. DNA for the CDR3: TGCAGTGCTAGTTACGGAGCCCTCCACTTT. Its protein is CSASYGALHF.

V is TRBV30 and J is TRBJ1-3, with 8 bases lining up with TRBD1. Germline V gene data show CDR1 as GTSNPN and CDR2 as SVGIG (reference sequence). Trimming removed 4 bases from V and 2 bases from J; junction bases left unmatched: 4. The CDR3 has 14 amino acids. This chain's CDR3 is CAWIDRGAGNTIYF. The CDR3, as DNA: TGTGCCTGGATTGACAGGGGTGCTGGAAACACCATATATTTT.